Listed below are T cell receptor beta chains from one sample, sequenced in a study of cytomegalovirus exposure and HLA in healthy donors. Generated by immunoSEQ multiplex PCR, the TCRdb table keeps only in-frame clones and is missing some. The sample has 140,000 or so clones; 88% are singletons. Sequences were obtained from PBMCs. The receptor source for this set is a woman in her forties in good health and CMV-seronegative. Both conserved end residues are part of each CDR3. A D gene is named only where the DNA matches it firmly. Part of the rows lack a size; the others show once, few, many or a class for expanded clones.

d_gene	v_gene	j_gene	abundance	CDR3aa	CDR3nt
NA	TRBV5-4	TRBJ2-5	NA	CASSLPEETQYF	TGTGCCAGCAGCTTGCCAGAAGAGACCCAGTACTTC
NA	TRBV28	TRBJ2-5	NA	CASSPRDNLGETQYF	TGTGCCAGCAGTCCTCGGGACAATCTGGGAGAGACCCAGTACTTC
NA	TRBV6-5	TRBJ1-1	NA	CASSYSSGGGPEAFF	TGTGCCAGCAGTTACTCGAGCGGGGGGGGGCCTGAAGCTTTCTTT
NA	TRBV6-5	TRBJ2-5	NA	CASSYDGTRRGETQYF	TGTGCCAGCAGTTACGACGGGACTCGGCGGGGAGAGACCCAGTACTTC
NA	TRBV7-9	TRBJ2-7	NA	CASNKGASTYEQYF	TGTGCCAGCAACAAGGGAGCCTCAACCTACGAGCAGTACTTC
NA	TRBV30	TRBJ1-5	NA	CAWSVQGRQPQHF	TGTGCCTGGAGCGTTCAGGGGCGTCAGCCCCAGCATTTT
TRBD2	TRBV6-5	TRBJ2-7	NA	CASSYSFSGQTYEQYF	TGTGCCAGCAGTTACTCGTTTAGCGGGCAGACCTACGAGCAGTACTTC
NA	TRBV11-3	TRBJ1-3	NA	CASSLRYGVGNTIYF	TGTGCCAGCAGCTTACGGTATGGTGTCGGAAACACCATATATTTT
NA	TRBV2	TRBJ2-3	NA	CASKVGSSNIATSTDTQYF	TGTGCCAGCAAAGTGGGGAGTAGTAACATAGCGACTAGCACAGATACGCAGTATTTT
NA	TRBV28	TRBJ2-7	NA	CASSTPYGAGQSYEQYF	TGTGCCAGCAGTACCCCCTATGGCGCGGGACAGTCCTACGAGCAGTACTTC
NA	TRBV5-8	TRBJ1-5	NA	CASSLGVDQPQHF	TGTGCCAGCAGCCTCGGGGTGGATCAGCCCCAGCATTTT
NA	TRBV11-3	TRBJ1-1	NA	CASSPGYRGGTEAFF	TGTGCCAGCAGCCCCGGGTACCGAGGAGGCACTGAAGCTTTCTTT
TRBD1	TRBV7-8	TRBJ1-1	NA	CASTRGGRFDTEAFF	TGTGCCAGTACCAGAGGGGGCCGATTTGACACTGAAGCTTTCTTT
NA	TRBV30	TRBJ1-1	NA	CAWSLGQRADFF	TGTGCCTGGAGTCTAGGGCAGAGGGCGGATTTCTTT
TRBD1	TRBV30	TRBJ2-7	NA	CAWGRDRVSYEQYF	TGTGCCTGGGGACGGGACAGGGTCTCCTACGAGCAGTACTTC
NA	TRBV9	TRBJ2-3	NA	CASSVRLAGTDTQYF	TGTGCCAGCAGCGTTCGCCTGGCGGGCACAGATACGCAGTATTTT
NA	TRBV6-5	TRBJ2-7	NA	CASTSGRTYEQYF	TGTGCCAGCACGTCGGGAAGGACCTACGAGCAGTACTTC
NA	TRBV5-6	TRBJ1-1	NA	CASSLGSTEAFF	TGTGCCAGCAGCTTGGGCAGCACTGAAGCTTTCTTT
TRBD1	TRBV6-6	TRBJ1-2	NA	CASSYDRAGGYTF	TGTGCCAGCAGTTACGACAGGGCGGGCGGCTACACCTTC
NA	TRBV7-9	TRBJ1-1	once	CASSLTGWGPNTEAFF	TGTGCCAGCAGCTTAACCGGGTGGGGCCCGAACACTGAAGCTTTCTTT
TRBD2	TRBV11-3	TRBJ2-7	NA	CASTPPRGGPFYEQYF	TGTGCCAGCACCCCTCCTCGCGGGGGGCCTTTCTACGAGCAGTACTTC
NA	TRBV2	TRBJ2-4	NA	CASSVFAENIQYF	TGTGCCAGCAGTGTGTTCGCGGAAAACATTCAGTACTTC
TRBD1	TRBV28	TRBJ2-7	NA	CASSGTGGFNEQYF	TGTGCCAGCAGTGGGACAGGGGGCTTCAACGAGCAGTACTTC